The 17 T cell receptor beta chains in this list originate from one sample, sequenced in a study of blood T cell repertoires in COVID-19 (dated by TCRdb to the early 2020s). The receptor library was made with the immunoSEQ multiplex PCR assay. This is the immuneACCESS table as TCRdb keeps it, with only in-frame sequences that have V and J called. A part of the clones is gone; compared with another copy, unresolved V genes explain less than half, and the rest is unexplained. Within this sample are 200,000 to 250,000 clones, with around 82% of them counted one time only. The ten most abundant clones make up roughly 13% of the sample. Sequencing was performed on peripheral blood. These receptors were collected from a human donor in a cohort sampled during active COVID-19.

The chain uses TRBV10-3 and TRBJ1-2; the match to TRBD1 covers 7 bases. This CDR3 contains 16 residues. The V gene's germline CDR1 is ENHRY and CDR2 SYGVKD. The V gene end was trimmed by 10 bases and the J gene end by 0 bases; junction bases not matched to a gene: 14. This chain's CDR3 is CATRGDRALTNYGYTF. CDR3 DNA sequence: TGTGCCACCAGAGGTGACAGGGCGCTAACTAACTATGGCTACACCTTC.

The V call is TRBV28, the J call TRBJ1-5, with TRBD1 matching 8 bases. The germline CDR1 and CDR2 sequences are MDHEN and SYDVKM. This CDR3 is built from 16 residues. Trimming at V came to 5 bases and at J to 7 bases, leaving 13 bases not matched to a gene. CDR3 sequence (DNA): TGTGCCAGCAGTCAAACGACAGGGGCTACGGGACAGCCCCAGCATTTT. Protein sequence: CASSQTTGATGQPQHF.

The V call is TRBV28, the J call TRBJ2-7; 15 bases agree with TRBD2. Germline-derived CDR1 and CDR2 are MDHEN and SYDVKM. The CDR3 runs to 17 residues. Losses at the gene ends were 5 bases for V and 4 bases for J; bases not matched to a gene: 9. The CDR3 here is CASSPLGLAGGSYEQYF. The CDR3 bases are TGTGCCAGCAGTCCGCTGGGACTAGCGGGGGGTTCGTACGAGCAGTACTTC. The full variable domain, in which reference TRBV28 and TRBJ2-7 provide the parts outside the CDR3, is DVKVTQSSRYLVKRTGEKVFLECVQDMDHENMFWYRQDPGLGLRLIYFSYDVKMKEKGDIPEGYSVSREKKERFSLILESASTNQTSMYLCASSPLGLAGGSYEQYFGPGTRLTVT.

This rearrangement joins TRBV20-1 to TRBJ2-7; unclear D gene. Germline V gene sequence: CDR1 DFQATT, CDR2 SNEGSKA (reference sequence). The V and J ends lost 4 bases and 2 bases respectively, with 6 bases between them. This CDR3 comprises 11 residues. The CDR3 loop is CSATGPYEQYF. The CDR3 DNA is TGCAGTGCTACAGGCCCCTACGAGCAGTACTTC.

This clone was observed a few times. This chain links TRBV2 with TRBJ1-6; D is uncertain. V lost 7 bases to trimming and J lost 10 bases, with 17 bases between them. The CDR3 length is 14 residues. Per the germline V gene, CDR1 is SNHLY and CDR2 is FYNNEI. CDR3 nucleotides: TGTGCCAGCACTTCTGTATCGGGTGGATCACCCCTCCACTTT. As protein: CASTSVSGGSPLHF. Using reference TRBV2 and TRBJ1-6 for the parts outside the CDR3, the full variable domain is EPEVTQTPSHQVTQMGQEVILRCVPISNHLYFYWYRQILGQKVEFLVSFYNNEISEKSEIFDDQFSVERPDGSNFTLKIRSTKLEDSAMYFCASTSVSGGSPLHFGNGTRLTVT.

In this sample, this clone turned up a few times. This chain's CDR3 is CASRSLATAYEQYF. Here the CDR3 DNA reads TGCGCCAGCAGATCACTAGCGACCGCCTACGAGCAGTACTTC. The genes are TRBV5-1 and TRBJ2-7, with TRBD2 identical over 7 bases. Germline V lookup: CDR1 SGHRS, CDR2 YFSETQ. There are 14 residues in the CDR3. With V trimmed by 5 bases and J by 2 bases, 7 bases remained unmatched.

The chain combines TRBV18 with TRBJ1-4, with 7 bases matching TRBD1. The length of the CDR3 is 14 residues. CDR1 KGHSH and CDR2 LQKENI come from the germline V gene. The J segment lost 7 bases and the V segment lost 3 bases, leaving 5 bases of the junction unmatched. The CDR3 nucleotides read TGTGCCAGCTCACCCCAGGGGGACCTTGAAAAACTGTTTTTT. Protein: CASSPQGDLEKLFF.

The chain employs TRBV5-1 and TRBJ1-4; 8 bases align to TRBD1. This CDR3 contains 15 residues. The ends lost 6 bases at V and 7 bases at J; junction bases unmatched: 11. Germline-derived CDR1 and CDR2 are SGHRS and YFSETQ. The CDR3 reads CASTPTTGAFEKLFF. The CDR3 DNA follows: TGCGCCAGCACTCCAACGACAGGGGCTTTTGAAAAACTGTTTTTT.

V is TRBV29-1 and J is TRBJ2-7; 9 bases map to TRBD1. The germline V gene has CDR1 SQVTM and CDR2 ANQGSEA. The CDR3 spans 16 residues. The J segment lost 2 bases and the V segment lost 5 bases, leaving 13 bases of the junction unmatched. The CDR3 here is CSVRNYGTGIAYEQYF. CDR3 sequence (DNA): TGCAGCGTTCGAAACTATGGGACAGGGATTGCCTACGAGCAGTACTTC.

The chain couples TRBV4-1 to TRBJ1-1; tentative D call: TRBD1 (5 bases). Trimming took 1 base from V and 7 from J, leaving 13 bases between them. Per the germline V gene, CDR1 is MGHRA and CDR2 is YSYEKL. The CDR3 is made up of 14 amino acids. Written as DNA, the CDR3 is TGCGCCAGCAGCCAAGTTATAATAGGGGATGAAGCTTTCTTT. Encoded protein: CASSQVIIGDEAFF.

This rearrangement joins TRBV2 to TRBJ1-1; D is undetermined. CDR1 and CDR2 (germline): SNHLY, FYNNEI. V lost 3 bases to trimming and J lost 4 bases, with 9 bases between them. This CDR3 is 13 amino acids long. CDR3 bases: TGTGCCAGCAGTGAGTTGGCTAGCACTGAAGCTTTCTTT. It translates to CASSELASTEAFF.

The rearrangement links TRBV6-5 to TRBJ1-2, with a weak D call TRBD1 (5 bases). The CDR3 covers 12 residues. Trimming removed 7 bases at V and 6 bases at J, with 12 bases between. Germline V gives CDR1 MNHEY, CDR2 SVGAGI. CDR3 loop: CASMAARDGYTF. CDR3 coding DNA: TGTGCCAGCATGGCAGCCAGGGATGGCTACACCTTC.

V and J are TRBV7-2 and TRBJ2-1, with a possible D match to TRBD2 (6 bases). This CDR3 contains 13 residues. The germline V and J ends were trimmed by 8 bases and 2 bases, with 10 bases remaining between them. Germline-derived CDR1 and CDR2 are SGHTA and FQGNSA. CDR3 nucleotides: TGTGCCAGCCTCAGGGAGGCCTACAATGAGCAGTTCTTC. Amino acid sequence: CASLREAYNEQFF.

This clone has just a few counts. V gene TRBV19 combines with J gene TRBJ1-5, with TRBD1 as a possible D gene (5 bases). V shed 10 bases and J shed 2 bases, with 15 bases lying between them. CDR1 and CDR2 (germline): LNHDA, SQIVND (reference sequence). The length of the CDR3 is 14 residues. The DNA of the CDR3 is TGTGCCACCGGAGGGGTCTCGGGCAATCAGCCCCAGCATTTT. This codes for CATGGVSGNQPQHF.

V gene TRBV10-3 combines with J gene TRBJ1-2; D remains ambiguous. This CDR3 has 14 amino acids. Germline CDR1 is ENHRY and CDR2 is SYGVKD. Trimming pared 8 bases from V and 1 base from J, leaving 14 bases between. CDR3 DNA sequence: TGTGCCATCTCCGGAGGAGGTATTAACTATGGCTACACCTTC. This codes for CAISGGGINYGYTF.

In DNA, the CDR3 is TGTGCCAGCAGCAAAGATGCGCGGGGGGGCTCGGTTGAGCAGTTCTTC. It is translated as CASSKDARGGSVEQFF. The chain couples TRBV21-1 to TRBJ2-1; the DNA was not used to check the table's D call, TRBD2. TRBV21-1 is recorded as a pseudogene. This CDR3 region has 16 residues.

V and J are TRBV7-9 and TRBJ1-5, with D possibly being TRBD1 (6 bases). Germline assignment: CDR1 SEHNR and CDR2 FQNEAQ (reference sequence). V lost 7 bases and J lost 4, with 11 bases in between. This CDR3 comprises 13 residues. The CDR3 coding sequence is TGTGCCAGCACCGAGACAGGAAATCAGCCCCAGCATTTT. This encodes CASTETGNQPQHF.